A selection of T cell receptor beta chains follows, all from one sample in a study of OX40 agonist ivuxolimab in advanced cancers. Using immunoSEQ multiplex PCR, the repertoire was profiled, and TCRdb retains in-frame clones only, with some absent. This table holds over 80,000 clones, around nine tenths found once. The specimen comprised CD4+ or CD8+ T cells sorted from blood, sampled in a trial of the OX40 agonist ivuxolimab. These receptors all come from an adult with an advanced solid tumor such as melanoma, head and neck, liver or kidney cancer. Each CDR3 is given with its conserved first and last residue. The order of the fields is J gene, V gene, CDR3 protein.

>TRBJ2-7|TRBV2
CASSRDREYEQYF
>TRBJ1-2|TRBV27
CASIGQGARYNGYTF
>TRBJ2-7|TRBV11-3
CASSLVGPAPYEQYF
>TRBJ1-4|TRBV15
CATSRGPNKEEKLFF
>TRBJ2-1|TRBV9
CASGAGLAEPIQFF
>TRBJ2-2|TRBV4-1
CASSQVGLAGGPNTGELFF
>TRBJ1-2|TRBV7-2
CASSLDVNYGYTF
>TRBJ2-7|TRBV5-5
CASSSGPNTYEQYF
>TRBJ1-1|TRBV12-1
CASSFYKTEAFF
>TRBJ1-4|TRBV19
CASSIEGFLEKLFF
>TRBJ1-2|TRBV5-1
CASSAPGGGYTF
>TRBJ2-5|TRBV11-2
CASSFPSGSGETQYF
>TRBJ2-5|TRBV19
CASSLGTRQETQYF
>TRBJ2-3|TRBV10-1
CASSEGTDTQYF
>TRBJ2-5|TRBV6-5
CASSSLAGGGETQYF
>TRBJ2-1|TRBV5-1
CASSLTGLAGASSYNEQFF
>TRBJ1-4|TRBV6-1
CASSQADATNEKLFF
>TRBJ1-2|TRBV19
CASSMGDGVIYGYTF